The clone carrying this T cell receptor beta chain showed up just a few times. This sample was included in a study of control samples from healthy donors and cancer patients. Produced via immunoSEQ multiplex PCR; TCRdb's table is partial and in-frame only. The sample records about 160,000 clones, 70% to 90% being singletons. The CDR3 totals 15 residues. Germline CDR1 is SGHRS and CDR2 is YFSETQ. V was clipped by 0 bases and J by 7 bases; unmatched bases: 8. The clonotype originates from a man younger than 40 in good health. The sequenced sample was blood. J is TRBJ2-7 and V is TRBV5-1, with 9 bases fitting TRBD2. This CDR3 reads CASSLESRGRVEQYF. The CDR3 bases are TGCGCCAGCAGCTTGGAGTCTCGCGGGAGGGTAGAGCAGTACTTC.